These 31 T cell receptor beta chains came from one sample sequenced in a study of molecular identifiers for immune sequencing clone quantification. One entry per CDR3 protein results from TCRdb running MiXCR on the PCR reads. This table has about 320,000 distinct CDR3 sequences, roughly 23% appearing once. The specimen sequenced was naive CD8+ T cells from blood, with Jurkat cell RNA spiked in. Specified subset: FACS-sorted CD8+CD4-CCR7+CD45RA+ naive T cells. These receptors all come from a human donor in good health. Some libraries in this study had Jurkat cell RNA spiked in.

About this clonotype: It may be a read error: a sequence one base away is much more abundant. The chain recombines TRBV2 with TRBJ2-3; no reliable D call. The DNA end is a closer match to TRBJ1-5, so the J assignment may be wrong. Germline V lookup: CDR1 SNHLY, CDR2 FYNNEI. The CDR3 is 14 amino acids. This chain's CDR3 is CASNRLADTDTQHF. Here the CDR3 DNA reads TGTGCCAGCAACAGACTAGCAGACACAGATACGCAGCATTTT.

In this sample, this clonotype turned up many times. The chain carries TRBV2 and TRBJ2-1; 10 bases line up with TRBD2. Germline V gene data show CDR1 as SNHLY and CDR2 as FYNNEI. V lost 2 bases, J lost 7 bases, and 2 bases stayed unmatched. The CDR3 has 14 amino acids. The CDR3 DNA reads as TGTGCCAGCAGTGAAACTAGCGGGATAAATGAGCAGTTCTTC. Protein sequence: CASSETSGINEQFF.

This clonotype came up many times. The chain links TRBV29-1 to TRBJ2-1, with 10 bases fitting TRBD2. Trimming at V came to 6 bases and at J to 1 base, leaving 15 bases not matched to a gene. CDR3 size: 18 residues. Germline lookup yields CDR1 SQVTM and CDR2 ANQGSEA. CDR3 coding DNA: TGCAGCGTGGACGGGACTAGCGTTTTTATAGGGTCCTACAATGAGCAGTTCTTC. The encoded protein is CSVDGTSVFIGSYNEQFF.

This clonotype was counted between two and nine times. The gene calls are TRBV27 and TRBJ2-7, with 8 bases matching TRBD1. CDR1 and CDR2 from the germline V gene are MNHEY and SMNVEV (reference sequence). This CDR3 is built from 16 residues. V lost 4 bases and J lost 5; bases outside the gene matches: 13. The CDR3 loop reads CASSSRVQGEFDEQYF. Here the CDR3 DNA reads TGTGCCAGCAGTTCGCGTGTACAGGGGGAGTTCGACGAGCAGTACTTC.

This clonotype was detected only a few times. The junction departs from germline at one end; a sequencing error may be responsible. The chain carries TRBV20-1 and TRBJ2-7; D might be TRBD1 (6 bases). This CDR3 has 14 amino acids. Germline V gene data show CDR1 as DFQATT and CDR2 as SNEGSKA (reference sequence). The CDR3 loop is CSARNRDQYYERYF. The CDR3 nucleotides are TGCAGTGCTAGGAACAGGGATCAGTACTACGAGCGGTACTTC.

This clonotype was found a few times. The CDR3 coding sequence is TGCGCCAGCAGCCAAGACGTCTCAGGGGGCGGTAACTATGGCTACACCTTC. Translating gives CASSQDVSGGGNYGYTF. The chain is built from TRBV4-3 and TRBJ1-2, with TRBD1 matching 8 bases. The CDR3 totals 17 residues. Germline trimming cut 0 bases from V and 1 base from J; bases unmatched to any gene: 7. Germline CDR1 is LGHNA and CDR2 is YSLEER.

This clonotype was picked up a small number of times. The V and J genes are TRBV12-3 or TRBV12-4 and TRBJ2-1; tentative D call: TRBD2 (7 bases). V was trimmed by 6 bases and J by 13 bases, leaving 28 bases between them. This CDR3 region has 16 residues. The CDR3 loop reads CASSQWGGAGKENQFF. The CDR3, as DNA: TGTGCCAGCAGCCAATGGGGGGGGGCAGGGAAAGAGAATCAGTTCTTC.

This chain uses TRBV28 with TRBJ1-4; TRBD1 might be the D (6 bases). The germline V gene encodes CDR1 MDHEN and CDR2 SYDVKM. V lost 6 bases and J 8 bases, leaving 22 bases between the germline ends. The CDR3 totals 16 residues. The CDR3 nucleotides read TGTGCCAGCAGCATGGCCCTGGGACATAAGGGGGAAAAACTGTTTTTT. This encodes CASSMALGHKGEKLFF.

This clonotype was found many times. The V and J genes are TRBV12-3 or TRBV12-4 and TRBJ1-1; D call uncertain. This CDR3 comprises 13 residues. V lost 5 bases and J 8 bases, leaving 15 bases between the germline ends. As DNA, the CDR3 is TGTGCCAGCAGTCTTAGCGGGTCTTCCGAAGCTTTCTTT. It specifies CASSLSGSSEAFF.

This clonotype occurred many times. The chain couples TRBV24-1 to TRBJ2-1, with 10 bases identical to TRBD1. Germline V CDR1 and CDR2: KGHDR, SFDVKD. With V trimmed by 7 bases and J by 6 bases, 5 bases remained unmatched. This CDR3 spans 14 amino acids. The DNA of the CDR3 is TGTGCCACCAGCACCGGACAGGGGGTCAATGAGCAGTTCTTC. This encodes CATSTGQGVNEQFF.

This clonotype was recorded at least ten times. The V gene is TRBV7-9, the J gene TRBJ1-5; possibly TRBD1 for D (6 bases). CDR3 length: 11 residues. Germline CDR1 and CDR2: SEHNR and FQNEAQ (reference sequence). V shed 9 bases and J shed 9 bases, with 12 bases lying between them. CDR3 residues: CASKQGLPQHF. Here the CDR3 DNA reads TGTGCCAGTAAACAGGGTTTGCCCCAGCATTTT.

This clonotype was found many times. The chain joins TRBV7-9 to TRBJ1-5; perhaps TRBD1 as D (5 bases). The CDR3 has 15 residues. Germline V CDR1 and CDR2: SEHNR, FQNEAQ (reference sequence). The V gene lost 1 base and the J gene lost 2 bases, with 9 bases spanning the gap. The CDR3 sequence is CASSLGGRGNQPQHF. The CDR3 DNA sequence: TGTGCCAGCAGCTTAGGAGGCAGGGGCAATCAGCCCCAGCATTTT.

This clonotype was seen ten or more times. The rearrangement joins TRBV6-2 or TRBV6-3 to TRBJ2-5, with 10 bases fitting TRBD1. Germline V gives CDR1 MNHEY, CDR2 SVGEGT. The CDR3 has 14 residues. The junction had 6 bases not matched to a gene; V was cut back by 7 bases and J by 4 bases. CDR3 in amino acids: CASKGQGTSETQYF. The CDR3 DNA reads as TGTGCCAGCAAGGGACAGGGGACGTCAGAGACCCAGTACTTC.

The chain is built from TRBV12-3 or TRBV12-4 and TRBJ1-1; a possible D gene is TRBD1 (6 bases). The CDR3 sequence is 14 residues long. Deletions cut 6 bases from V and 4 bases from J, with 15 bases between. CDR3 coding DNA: TGTGCCAGCAGCCAGGGGATTGGATTCACTGAAGCTTTCTTT. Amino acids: CASSQGIGFTEAFF.

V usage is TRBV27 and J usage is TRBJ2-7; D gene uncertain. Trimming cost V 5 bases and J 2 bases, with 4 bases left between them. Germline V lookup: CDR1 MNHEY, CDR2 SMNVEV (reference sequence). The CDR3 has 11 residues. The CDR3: CASSVPYEQYF. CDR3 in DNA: TGTGCCAGCAGTGTACCCTACGAGCAGTACTTC.

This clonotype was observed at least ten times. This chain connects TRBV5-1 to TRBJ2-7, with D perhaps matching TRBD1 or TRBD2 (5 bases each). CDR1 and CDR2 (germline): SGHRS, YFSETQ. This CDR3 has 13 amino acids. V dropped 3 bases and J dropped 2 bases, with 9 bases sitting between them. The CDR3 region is CASSWDGAYEQYF. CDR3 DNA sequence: TGCGCCAGCAGCTGGGACGGTGCCTACGAGCAGTACTTC. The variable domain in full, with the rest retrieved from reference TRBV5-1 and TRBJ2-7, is KAGVTQTPRYLIKTRGQQVTLSCSPISGHRSVSWYQQTPGQGLQFLFEYFSETQRNKGNFPGRFSGRQFSNSRSEMNVSTLELGDSALYLCASSWDGAYEQYFGPGTRLTVT.

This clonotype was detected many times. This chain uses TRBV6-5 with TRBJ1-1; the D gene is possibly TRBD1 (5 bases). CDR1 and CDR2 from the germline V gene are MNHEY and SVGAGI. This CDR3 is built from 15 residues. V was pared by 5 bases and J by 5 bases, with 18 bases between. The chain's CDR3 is CASSLGRGVGTEAFF. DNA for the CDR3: TGTGCCAGCAGTCTAGGACGGGGGGTCGGAACTGAAGCTTTCTTT.

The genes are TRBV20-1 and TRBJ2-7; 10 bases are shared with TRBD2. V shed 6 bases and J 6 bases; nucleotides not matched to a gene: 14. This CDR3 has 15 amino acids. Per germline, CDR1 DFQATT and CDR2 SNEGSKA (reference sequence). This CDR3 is CSAPAGGLRYTEQYF. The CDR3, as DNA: TGCAGTGCCCCAGCGGGAGGGCTTAGGTATACCGAGCAGTACTTC.

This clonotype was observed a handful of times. The CDR3 nucleotides read TGTGCCAGCAGCCCGTTCAGGGGGAGGTACGAGCAGTACTTC. It yields the protein CASSPFRGRYEQYF. V usage is TRBV3-1 and J usage is TRBJ2-7, with a possible D match to TRBD1 (7 bases). The germline V gene encodes CDR1 LGHDT and CDR2 YNNKEL (reference sequence). CDR3 length: 14 amino acids. V shed 4 bases and J shed 4 bases, with 14 bases lying between them.

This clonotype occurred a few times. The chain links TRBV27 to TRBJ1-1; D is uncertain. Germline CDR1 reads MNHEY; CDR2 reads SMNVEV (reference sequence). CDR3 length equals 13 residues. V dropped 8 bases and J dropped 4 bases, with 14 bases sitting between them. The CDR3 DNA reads TGTGCCAGCGCCCGAACTTTGGGCACTGAAGCTTTCTTT. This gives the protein CASARTLGTEAFF.

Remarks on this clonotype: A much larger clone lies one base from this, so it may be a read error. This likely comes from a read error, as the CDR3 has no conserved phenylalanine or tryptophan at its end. The CDR3 spells CASSYQTGDNEQFL. The CDR3 region has the DNA TGTGCCAGCAGCTATCAGACGGGAGACAATGAGCAGTTCCTC. The chain recombines TRBV7-2 with TRBJ2-1; perhaps TRBD2 as D (6 bases). V was pared by 4 bases and J by 5 bases, with 12 bases between. Germline CDR1 is SGHTA and CDR2 is FQGNSA. CDR3 size: 14 residues.

The CDR3 DNA follows: TGCAGTGCTAGAGACGGGACTAGCGGTGTGACCGTAACAGATACGCAGTATTTT. Residues: CSARDGTSGVTVTDTQYF. This sequence joins TRBV20-1 and TRBJ2-3; 11 bases agree with TRBD2. This CDR3 region has 18 residues. Per the germline V gene, CDR1 is DFQATT and CDR2 is SNEGSKA (reference sequence). Germline trimming cut 0 bases from V and 3 bases from J; bases unmatched to any gene: 11.

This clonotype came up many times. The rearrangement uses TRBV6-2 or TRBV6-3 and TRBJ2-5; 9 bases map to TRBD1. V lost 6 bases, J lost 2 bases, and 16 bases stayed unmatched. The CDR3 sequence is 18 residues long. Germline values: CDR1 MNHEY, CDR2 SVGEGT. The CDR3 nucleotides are TGTGCCAGCAGCCGCGCTACTAATTACAGGGGGCGTCAAGAGACCCAGTACTTC. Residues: CASSRATNYRGRQETQYF.

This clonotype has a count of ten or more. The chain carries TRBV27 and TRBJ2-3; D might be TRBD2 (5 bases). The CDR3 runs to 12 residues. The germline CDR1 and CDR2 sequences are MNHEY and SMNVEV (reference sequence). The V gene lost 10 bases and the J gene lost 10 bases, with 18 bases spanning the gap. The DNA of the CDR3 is TGTGCCACCTTACAAACTAGTCTGGCGCAGTATTTT. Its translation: CATLQTSLAQYF.

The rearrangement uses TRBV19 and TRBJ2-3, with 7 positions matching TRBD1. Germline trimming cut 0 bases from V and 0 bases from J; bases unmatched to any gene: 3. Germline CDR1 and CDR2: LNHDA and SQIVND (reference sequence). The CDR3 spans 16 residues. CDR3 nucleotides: TGTGCCAGTAGTATAGAGATAGGGGGCAGCACAGATACGCAGTATTTT. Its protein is CASSIEIGGSTDTQYF.

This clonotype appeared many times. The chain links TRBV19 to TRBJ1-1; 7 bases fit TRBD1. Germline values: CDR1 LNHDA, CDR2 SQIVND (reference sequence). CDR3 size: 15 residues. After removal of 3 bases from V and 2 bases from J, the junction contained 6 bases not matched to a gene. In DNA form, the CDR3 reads TGTGCCAGTAGTATCAGTGGAGGGGGCAACACTGAAGCTTTCTTT. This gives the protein CASSISGGGNTEAFF.

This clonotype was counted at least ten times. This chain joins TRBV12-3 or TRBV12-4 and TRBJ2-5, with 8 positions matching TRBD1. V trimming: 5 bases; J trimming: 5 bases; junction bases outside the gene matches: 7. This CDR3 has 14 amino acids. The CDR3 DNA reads TGTGCCAGCAGTCCATCAGGGGGCTTCGAGACCCAGTACTTC. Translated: CASSPSGGFETQYF.

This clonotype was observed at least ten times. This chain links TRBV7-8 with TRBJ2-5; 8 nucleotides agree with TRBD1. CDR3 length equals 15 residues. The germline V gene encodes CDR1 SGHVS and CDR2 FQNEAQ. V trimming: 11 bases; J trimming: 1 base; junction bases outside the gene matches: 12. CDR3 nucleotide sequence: TGTGCCTCTAGTTGGGCAGGGGGCTTCCAAGAGACCCAGTACTTC. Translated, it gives CASSWAGGFQETQYF.

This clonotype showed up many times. The CDR3 is CASSPGDYRDTQYF. The CDR3 DNA follows: TGTGCCAGCAGCCCCGGTGACTACAGAGATACGCAGTATTTT. The rearrangement joins TRBV7-8 to TRBJ2-3; TRBD2 might be the D (5 bases). The CDR3 totals 14 residues. Trimming took off 5 bases at V and 5 bases at J, with 14 bases between the two ends. Germline V CDR1 and CDR2: SGHVS, FQNEAQ.

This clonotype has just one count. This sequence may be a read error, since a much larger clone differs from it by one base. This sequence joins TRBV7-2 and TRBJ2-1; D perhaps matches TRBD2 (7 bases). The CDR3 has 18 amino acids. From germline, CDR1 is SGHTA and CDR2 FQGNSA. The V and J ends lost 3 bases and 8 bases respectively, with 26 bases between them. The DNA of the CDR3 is TGTGCCAGCAGCTTCCACCCCCCTACTAGGGGGGGGGGGGATGAGCAGTTCTTC. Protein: CASSFHPPTRGGGDEQFF.

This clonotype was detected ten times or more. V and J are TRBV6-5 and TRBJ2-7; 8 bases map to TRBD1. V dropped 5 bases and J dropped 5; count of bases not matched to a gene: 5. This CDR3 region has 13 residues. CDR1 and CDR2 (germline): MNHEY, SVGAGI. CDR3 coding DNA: TGTGCCAGCAGTACCCAGGGGGCCAACGAGCAGTACTTC. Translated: CASSTQGANEQYF.